These 10 T cell receptor beta chains were sequenced from one sample in a study of Ad26.COV2.S vaccination and SARS-CoV-2 variants. The treatment was: around 19 received Ad26.COV2.S at low or high dose, single or two shots; 5 received placebo; per-sample allocation not given. Sampling was performed 63 days after the first vaccine or placebo injection. Assay: immunoSEQ multiplex PCR; the TCRdb copy retains only in-frame clones and omits some. Of around 500,000 clones in the sample, nearly 90% were seen once. The input for sequencing was peripheral blood, taken in a trial of Ad26.COV2.S vaccine versus placebo. The source is a person aged 18-60 years who received the Ad26.COV2.S COVID-19 vaccine or a placebo.

This chain connects TRBV28 to TRBJ1-2, with a possible D match to TRBD1 (5 bases). V shed 2 bases and J shed 3 bases, with 7 bases lying between them. CDR3 length: 13 amino acids. Germline lookup yields CDR1 MDHEN and CDR2 SYDVKM. This chain's CDR3 is CASSLGGHYGYTF. The CDR3 DNA follows: TGTGCCAGCAGTTTAGGGGGTCACTATGGCTACACCTTC.

The chain carries TRBV7-2 and TRBJ1-2; maybe TRBD1 (6 bases). Looked up from germline, CDR1 is SGHTA and CDR2 is FQGNSA. The ends were cut back, 1 base at V and 6 bases at J, with 18 bases in the middle. This CDR3 has 16 amino acids. The CDR3 spells CASSLVGTGTVDGYTF. The CDR3 nucleotides read TGTGCCAGCAGCTTAGTAGGCACAGGGACGGTCGATGGCTACACCTTC.

The genes are TRBV28 and TRBJ1-6; possibly TRBD1 for D (6 bases). The CDR3 is made up of 15 amino acids. Trimming removed 6 bases at V and 5 bases at J, with 14 bases between. The V gene's germline CDR1 is MDHEN and CDR2 SYDVKM. In DNA form, the CDR3 reads TGTGCCAGCAGATACCCCGGGACAAATAATTCACCCCTCCACTTT. Translation: CASRYPGTNNSPLHF.

The chain combines TRBV7-2 with TRBJ2-7; D is possibly TRBD1 (6 bases). CDR1 is SGHTA and CDR2 is FQGNSA in the germline V gene. Trimming pared 2 bases from V and 2 bases from J, leaving 10 bases between. The CDR3 has 14 amino acids. The CDR3 DNA sequence: TGTGCCAGCAGCTTACCAGGGGTACCCTACGAGCAGTACTTC. Amino acid sequence: CASSLPGVPYEQYF.

The chain is built from TRBV19 and TRBJ2-3; TRBD2 might be the D (5 bases). Germline assignment: CDR1 LNHDA and CDR2 SQIVND (reference sequence). Trimming took 3 bases from V and 1 from J, leaving 20 bases between them. CDR3 length equals 18 residues. For the CDR3, the DNA is TGTGCCAGTAGTATGGGATCCGCCGGGAAACTCGGCACAGATACGCAGTATTTT. Translating it yields CASSMGSAGKLGTDTQYF.

The V gene is TRBV6-1, the J gene TRBJ1-2; 11 nucleotides agree with TRBD1. Trimming took 2 bases from V and 6 from J; bases not matched to a gene: 2. The CDR3 covers 14 residues. Germline V gives CDR1 MNHNS, CDR2 SASEGT. The CDR3 protein is CASSEPGQGDGYTF. The DNA for the CDR3 is TGTGCCAGCAGTGAACCGGGACAGGGGGATGGCTACACCTTC.

The chain combines TRBV3-1 (or the pseudogene TRBV3-2) with TRBJ1-6; no clear D gene. This CDR3 region has 12 residues. Trimming took 4 bases from V and 6 from J, leaving 4 bases between them. Per germline, CDR1 LGHDT and CDR2 YNNKEL (reference sequence). The CDR3 loop is CASSPGNSPLHF. In nucleotides, the CDR3 is TGTGCCAGCAGCCCAGGTAATTCACCCCTCCACTTT.

V and J are TRBV2 and TRBJ2-3, with D perhaps matching TRBD1 (6 bases). V lost 7 bases and J lost 2, with 16 bases in between. CDR1 SNHLY and CDR2 FYNNEI come from the germline V gene. The length of the CDR3 is 15 residues. The CDR3 protein is CASKTGTLITDTQYF. CDR3 nucleotide sequence: TGTGCCAGCAAGACCGGGACACTTATCACAGATACGCAGTATTTT.

The rearrangement joins TRBV4-2 to TRBJ2-1; D unclear. Germline assignment: CDR1 LGHNA and CDR2 YNFKEQ. This CDR3 has 14 residues. Trimming left V 0 bases short and J 6 bases short, with 9 bases between. The CDR3 loop reads CASSQDLRTNEQFF. The CDR3 DNA follows: TGTGCCAGCAGCCAAGATTTGCGGACCAATGAGCAGTTCTTC.

The rearrangement links TRBV13 to TRBJ2-7; D is uncertain. With 6 bases removed from V and 3 bases from J, the gap between germline ends came to 21 bases. The CDR3 loop spans 16 amino acids. CDR1 is PRHDT and CDR2 is FYEKMQ in the germline V gene (reference sequence). CDR3 region: CASSPPGANEGYEQYF. Here the CDR3 DNA reads TGTGCCAGCAGTCCGCCAGGCGCAAACGAAGGCTACGAGCAGTACTTC. Full variable domain (remainder filled in from reference TRBV13 and TRBJ2-7): AAGVIQSPRHLIKEKRETATLKCYPIPRHDTVYWYQQGPGQDPQFLISFYEKMQSDKGSIPDRFSAQQFSDYHSELNMSSLELGDSALYFCASSPPGANEGYEQYFGPGTRLTVT.